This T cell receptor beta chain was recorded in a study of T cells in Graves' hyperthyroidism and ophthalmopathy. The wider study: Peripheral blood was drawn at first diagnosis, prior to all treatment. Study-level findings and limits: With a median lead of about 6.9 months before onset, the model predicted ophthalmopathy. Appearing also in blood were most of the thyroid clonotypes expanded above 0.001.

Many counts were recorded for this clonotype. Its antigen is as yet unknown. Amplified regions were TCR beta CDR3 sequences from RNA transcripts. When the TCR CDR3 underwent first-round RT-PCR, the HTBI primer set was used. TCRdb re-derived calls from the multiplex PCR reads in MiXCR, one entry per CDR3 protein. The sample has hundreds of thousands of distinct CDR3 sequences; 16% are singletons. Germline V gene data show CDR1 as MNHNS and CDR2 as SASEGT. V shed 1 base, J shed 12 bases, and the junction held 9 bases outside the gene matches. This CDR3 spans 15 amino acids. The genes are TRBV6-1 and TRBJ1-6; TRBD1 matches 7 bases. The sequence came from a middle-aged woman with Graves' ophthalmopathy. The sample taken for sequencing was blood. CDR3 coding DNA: TGTGCCAGCAGTGAAGTGGGGGACAGCAGGCAACCCCTCCACTTT. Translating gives CASSEVGDSRQPLHF.